This T cell receptor (beta chain) was sequenced for a study of CD4 T cells in relation to SARS-CoV-2 and coronaviruses. The wider study: Controls used an HIV-1 Nef peptide pool or no peptide.

The CDR3 totals 13 residues. The germline CDR1 and CDR2 sequences are SNHLY and FYNNEI. V trimming: 10 bases; J trimming: 9 bases; junction bases outside the gene matches: 13. Libraries were prepared by immunoSEQ multiplex PCR; TCRdb keeps only in-frame clonotypes and omits some of them. The table lists around 18,000 clones, roughly 77% of them singletons. As for this clone: What it binds is unknown.

Unexposed donor CD4+ T cells date from about 2011-2019, before the COVID-19 pandemic. After roughly ten days of culture, CD4+ T cells were isolated. As cell numbers allowed, unexposed-donor CD4+ T cells faced SARS-CoV-2 S/N and four cold-coronavirus spikes. What was sequenced was CD4+ T cells from PBMCs, cultured in vitro. The chain joins TRBV2 to TRBJ2-5, with 8 bases that match TRBD2. The receptor comes from a human donor in good health. In nucleotides, the CDR3 is TGTGCCACAGATTCGACTAGCGAGTTGTCCCAGTACTTC. It yields the protein CATDSTSELSQYF.